This TCR beta chain was recovered during a study of cytomegalovirus exposure and HLA in healthy donors. General study findings and limits: Apparent HLA restriction characterized most CMV-associated TCR beta chains in a later analysis. Three chains tied to CMV proved CMV antigen-specific in vitro.

The CDR3 runs 14 residues. Per the germline V gene, CDR1 is MNHEY and CDR2 is SVGAGI. V lost 9 bases and J lost 8; bases outside the gene matches: 12. Concerning this clone: Its antigen is not identified.

60 Vbeta and 13 Jbeta primers were used in PCR. Sequencing used immunoSEQ multiplex PCR; TCRdb keeps in-frame clones, though not all of them. This sample contains around 75,000 clones. This chain connects TRBV6-5 to TRBJ2-1, with 8 bases matching TRBD2. The sequence derives from a woman aged 55-69 years in good health and CMV-seronegative. Sequenced sample: PBMCs. The CDR3 loop is CASALAGIRYEQFF. As DNA, the CDR3 is TGTGCCAGTGCTTTAGCGGGAATCCGGTATGAGCAGTTCTTC.